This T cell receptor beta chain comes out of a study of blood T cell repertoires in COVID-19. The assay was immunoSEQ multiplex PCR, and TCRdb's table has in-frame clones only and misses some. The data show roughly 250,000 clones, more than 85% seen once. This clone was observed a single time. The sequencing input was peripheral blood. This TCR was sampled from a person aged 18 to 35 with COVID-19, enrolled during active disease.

The CDR3: CASSLLAGGGEQYF. The CDR3, as DNA: TGTGCCAGCAGCTTACTAGCGGGAGGGGGCGAGCAGTACTTC. The chain joins TRBV7-9 to TRBJ2-7; the match to TRBD2 covers 12 bases. In germline, CDR1 is SEHNR, CDR2 FQNEAQ (reference sequence). The CDR3 has 14 amino acids. Trimming removed 2 bases from V and 6 bases from J; junction bases left unmatched: 2.